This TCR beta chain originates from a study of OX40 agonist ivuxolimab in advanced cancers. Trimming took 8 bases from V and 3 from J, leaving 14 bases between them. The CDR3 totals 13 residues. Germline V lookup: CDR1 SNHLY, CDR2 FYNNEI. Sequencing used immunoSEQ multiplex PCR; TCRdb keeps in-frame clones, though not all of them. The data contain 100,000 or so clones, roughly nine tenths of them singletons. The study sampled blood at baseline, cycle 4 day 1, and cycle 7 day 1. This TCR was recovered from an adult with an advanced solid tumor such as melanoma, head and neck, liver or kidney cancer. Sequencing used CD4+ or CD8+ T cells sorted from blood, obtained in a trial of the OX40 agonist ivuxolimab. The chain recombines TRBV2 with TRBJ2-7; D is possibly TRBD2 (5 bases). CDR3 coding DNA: TGTGCCAGCGGGGAGAGGGAGCGCTACGAGCAGTACTTC. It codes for CASGERERYEQYF.